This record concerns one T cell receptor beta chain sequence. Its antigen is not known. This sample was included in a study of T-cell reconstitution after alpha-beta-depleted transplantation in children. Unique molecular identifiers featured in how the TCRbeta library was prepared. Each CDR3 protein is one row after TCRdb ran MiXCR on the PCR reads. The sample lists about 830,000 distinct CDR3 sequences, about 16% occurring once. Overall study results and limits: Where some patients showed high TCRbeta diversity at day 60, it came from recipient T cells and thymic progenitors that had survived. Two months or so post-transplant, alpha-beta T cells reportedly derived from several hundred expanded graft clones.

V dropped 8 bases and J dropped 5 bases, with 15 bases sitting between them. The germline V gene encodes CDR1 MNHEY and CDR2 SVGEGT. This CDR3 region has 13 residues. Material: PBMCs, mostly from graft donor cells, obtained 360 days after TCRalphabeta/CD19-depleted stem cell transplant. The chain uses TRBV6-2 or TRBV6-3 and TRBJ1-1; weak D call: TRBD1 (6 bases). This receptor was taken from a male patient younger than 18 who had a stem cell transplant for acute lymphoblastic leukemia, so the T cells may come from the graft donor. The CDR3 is CASLQGRGTEAFF. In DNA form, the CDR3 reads TGTGCCAGCCTTCAGGGGCGGGGGACTGAAGCTTTCTTT.